This T cell receptor beta chain was identified during a study of T cell responses to AZD1222 COVID-19 vaccine. Study-level points and caveats: Regions left unmutated in variants are reportedly the target of nearly half of spike-specific TCRs. CD4 TCRs covered the whole spike, strongest at regions 160-218 and 743-854. Possibly, clonal diversity was underestimated; donors were largely white British and included more females.

Measured with immunoSEQ multiplex PCR; TCRdb has only the in-frame clones, and not every one. The sample lists approximately 210,000 clones; about nine tenths were seen once. V was shortened by 10 bases and J by 0 bases, with 10 bases between the two germline ends. Germline V gives CDR1 MNHEY, CDR2 SMNVEV (reference sequence). The CDR3 extends over 13 amino acids. With regard to this clone: Its antigen is currently unknown.

The chain recombines TRBV27 with TRBJ2-1; the D call may be TRBD1 or TRBD2 (5 bases each). Sequencing used peripheral blood, obtained 28 days after the second AZD1222 dose. This TCR derives from an adult who received the AZD1222 COVID-19 vaccine. The CDR3 here is CATGTSSYNEQFF. As DNA, the CDR3 is TGTGCCACCGGGACGTCCTCCTACAATGAGCAGTTCTTC.